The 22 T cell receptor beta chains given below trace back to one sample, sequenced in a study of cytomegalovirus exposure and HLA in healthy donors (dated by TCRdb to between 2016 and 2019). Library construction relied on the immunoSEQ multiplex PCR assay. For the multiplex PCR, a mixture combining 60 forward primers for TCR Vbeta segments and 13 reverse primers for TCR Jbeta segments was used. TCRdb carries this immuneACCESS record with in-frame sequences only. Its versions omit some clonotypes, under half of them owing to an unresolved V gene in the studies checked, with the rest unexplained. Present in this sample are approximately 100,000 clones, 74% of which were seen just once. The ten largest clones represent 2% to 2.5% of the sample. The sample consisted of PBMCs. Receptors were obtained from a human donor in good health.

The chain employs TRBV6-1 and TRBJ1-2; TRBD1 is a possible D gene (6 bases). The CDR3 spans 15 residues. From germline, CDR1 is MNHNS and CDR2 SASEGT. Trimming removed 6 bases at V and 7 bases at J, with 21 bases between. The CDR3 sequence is CASRPTGIITSGYTF. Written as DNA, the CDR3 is TGTGCCAGCAGACCCACAGGGATCATAACTAGTGGCTACACCTTC.

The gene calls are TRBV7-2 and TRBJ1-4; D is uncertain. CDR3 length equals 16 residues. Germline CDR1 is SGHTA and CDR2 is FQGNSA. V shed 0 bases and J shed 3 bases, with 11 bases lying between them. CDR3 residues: CASSLAGHYPNEKLFF. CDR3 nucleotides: TGTGCCAGCAGCTTAGCTGGGCATTACCCTAATGAAAAACTGTTTTTT. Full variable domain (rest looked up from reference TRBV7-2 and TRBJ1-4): GAGVSQSPSNKVTEKGKDVELRCDPISGHTALYWYRQSLGQGLEFLIYFQGNSAPDKSGLPSDRFSAERTGGSVSTLTIQRTQQEDSAVYLCASSLAGHYPNEKLFFGSGTQLSVL.

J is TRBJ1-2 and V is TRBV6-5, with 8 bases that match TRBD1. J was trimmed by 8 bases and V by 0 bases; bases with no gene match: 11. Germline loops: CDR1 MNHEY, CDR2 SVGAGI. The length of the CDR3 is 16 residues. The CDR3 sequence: CASSYSGQGGIGGYTF. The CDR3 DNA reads TGTGCCAGCAGTTACTCAGGACAGGGTGGTATTGGGGGCTACACCTTC.

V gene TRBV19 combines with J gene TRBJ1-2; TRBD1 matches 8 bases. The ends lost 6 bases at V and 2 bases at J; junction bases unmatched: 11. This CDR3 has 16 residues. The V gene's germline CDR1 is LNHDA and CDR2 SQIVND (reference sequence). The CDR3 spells CASSPDRGGRNYGYTF. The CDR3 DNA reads TGTGCCAGTAGCCCTGACAGGGGAGGAAGAAACTATGGCTACACCTTC.

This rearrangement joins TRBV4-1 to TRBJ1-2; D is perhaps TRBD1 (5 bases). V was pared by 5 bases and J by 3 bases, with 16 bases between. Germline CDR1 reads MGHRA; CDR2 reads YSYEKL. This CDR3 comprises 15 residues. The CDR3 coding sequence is TGCGCCAGCAGCGACTGGGGGGATTTAGACTATGGCTACACCTTC. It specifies CASSDWGDLDYGYTF.

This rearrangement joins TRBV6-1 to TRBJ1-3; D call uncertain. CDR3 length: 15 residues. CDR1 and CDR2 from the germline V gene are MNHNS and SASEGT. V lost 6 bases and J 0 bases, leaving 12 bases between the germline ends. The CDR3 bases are TGTGCCAGCAGGAAGACAATAGACTCTGGAAACACCATATATTTT. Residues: CASRKTIDSGNTIYF.

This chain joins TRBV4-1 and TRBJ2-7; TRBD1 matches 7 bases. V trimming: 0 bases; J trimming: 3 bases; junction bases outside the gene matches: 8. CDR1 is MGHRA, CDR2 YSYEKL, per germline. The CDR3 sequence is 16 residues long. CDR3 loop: CASSQEWRQGYYEQYF. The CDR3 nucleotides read TGCGCCAGCAGCCAAGAATGGAGACAGGGATACTACGAGCAGTACTTC.

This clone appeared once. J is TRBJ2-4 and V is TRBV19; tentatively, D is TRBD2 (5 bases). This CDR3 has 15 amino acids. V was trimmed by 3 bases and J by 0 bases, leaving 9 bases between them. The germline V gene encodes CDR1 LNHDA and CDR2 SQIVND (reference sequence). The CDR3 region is CASSIGGLAKNIQYF. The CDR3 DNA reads TGTGCCAGTAGTATCGGCGGACTAGCCAAAAACATTCAGTACTTC.

The CDR3 DNA sequence: TGTGCCTGGAGTAGTCAGGCACGAAACACCATATATTTT. Translated: CAWSSQARNTIYF. The chain links TRBV30 to TRBJ1-3; D gene uncertain. CDR1 is GTSNPN, CDR2 SVGIG, per germline (reference sequence). CDR3 length: 13 residues. V lost 2 bases and J lost 5, with 10 bases in between. Together with reference TRBV30 and TRBJ1-3, the CDR3 gives the full variable domain: SQTIHQWPATLVQPVGSPLSLECTVEGTSNPNLYWYRQAAGRGLQLLFYSVGIGQISSEVPQNLSASRPQDRQFILSSKKLLLSDSGFYLCAWSSQARNTIYFGEGSWLTVV.

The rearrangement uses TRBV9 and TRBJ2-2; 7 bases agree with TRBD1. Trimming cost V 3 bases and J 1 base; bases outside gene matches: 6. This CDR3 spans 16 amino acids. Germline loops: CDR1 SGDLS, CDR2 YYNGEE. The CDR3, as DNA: TGTGCCAGCAGCGCGCCGGGACAGATGAACACCGGGGAGCTGTTTTTT. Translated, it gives CASSAPGQMNTGELFF.

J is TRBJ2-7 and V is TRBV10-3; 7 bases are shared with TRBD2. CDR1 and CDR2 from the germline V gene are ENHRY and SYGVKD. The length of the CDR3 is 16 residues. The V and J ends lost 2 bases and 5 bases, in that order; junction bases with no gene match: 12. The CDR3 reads CAISESAAGVIDEQYF. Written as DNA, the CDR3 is TGTGCCATCAGTGAGAGCGCGGCGGGAGTCATCGACGAGCAGTACTTC.

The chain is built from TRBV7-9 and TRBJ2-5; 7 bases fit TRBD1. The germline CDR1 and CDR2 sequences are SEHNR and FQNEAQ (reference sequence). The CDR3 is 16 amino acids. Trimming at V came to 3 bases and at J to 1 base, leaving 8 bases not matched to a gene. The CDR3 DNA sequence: TGTGCCAGCAGCTTCTATCCGCCAGGGGGCCAAGAGACCCAGTACTTC. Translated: CASSFYPPGGQETQYF.

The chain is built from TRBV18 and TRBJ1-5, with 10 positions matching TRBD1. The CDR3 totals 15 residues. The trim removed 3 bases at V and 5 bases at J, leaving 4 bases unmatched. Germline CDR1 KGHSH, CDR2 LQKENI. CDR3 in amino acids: CASSPRGQGYQPQHF. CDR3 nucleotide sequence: TGTGCCAGCTCACCGAGGGGACAGGGGTATCAGCCCCAGCATTTT.

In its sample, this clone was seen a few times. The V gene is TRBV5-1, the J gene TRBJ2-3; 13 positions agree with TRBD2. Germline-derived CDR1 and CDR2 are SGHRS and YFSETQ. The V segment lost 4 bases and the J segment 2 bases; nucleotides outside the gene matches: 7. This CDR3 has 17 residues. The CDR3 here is CASSRTSGGVTTDTQYF. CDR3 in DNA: TGCGCCAGCAGCCGGACTAGCGGGGGAGTCACCACAGATACGCAGTATTTT.

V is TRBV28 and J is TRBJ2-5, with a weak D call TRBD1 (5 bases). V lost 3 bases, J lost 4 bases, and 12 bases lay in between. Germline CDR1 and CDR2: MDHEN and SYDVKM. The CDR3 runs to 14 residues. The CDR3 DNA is TGTGCCAGCAGTTTCCAGGGTAGAGGAGAGACCCAGTACTTC. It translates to CASSFQGRGETQYF.

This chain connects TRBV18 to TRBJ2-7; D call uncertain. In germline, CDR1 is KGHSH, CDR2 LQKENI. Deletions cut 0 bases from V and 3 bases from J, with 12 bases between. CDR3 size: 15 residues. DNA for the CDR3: TGTGCCAGCTCACCACCAAATGCGATTGGCTACGAGCAGTACTTC. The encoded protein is CASSPPNAIGYEQYF.

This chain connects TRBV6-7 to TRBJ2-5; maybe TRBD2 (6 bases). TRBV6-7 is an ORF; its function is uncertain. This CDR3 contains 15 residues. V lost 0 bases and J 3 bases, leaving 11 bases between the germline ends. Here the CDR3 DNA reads TGTGCCAGCAGTTACTCGGTTGGCGGGAAAGAGACCCAGTACTTC. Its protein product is CASSYSVGGKETQYF.

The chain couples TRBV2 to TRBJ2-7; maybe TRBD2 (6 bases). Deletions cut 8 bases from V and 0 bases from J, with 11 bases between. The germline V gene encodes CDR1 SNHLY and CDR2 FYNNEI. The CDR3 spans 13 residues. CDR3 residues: CASCPGDSYEQYF. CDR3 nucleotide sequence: TGTGCCAGCTGCCCGGGGGACTCCTACGAGCAGTACTTC.

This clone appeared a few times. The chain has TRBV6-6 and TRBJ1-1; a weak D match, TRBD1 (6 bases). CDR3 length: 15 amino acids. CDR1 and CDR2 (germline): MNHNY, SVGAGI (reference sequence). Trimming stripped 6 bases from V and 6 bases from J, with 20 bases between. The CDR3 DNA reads TGTGCCAGCAGAGAACTCCGCGGGGGCGCGGCTGAAGCTTTCTTT. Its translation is CASRELRGGAAEAFF.

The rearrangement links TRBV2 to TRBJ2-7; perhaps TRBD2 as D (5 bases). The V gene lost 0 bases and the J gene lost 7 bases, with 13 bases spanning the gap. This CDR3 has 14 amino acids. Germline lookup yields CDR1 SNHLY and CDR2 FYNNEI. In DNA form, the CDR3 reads TGTGCCAGCAGTGAAGCGCTTCGGGAATGGGAGCAGTACTTC. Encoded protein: CASSEALREWEQYF.

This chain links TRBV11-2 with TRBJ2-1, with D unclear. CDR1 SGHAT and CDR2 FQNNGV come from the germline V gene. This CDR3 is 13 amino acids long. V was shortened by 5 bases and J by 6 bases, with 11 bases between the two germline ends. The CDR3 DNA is TGTGCCAGCAGCATCGCCCCGGGCAATGAGCAGTTCTTC. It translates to CASSIAPGNEQFF. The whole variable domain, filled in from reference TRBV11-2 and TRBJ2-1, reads EAGVAQSPRYKIIEKRQSVAFWCNPISGHATLYWYQQILGQGPKLLIQFQNNGVVDDSQLPKDRFSAERLKGVDSTLKIQPAKLEDSAVYLCASSIAPGNEQFFGPGTRLTVL.

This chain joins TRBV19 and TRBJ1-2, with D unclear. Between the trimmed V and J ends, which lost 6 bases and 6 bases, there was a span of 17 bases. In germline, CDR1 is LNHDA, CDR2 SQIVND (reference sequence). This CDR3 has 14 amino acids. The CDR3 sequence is CASRQTWARNGYTF. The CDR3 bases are TGTGCCAGTAGGCAAACCTGGGCCAGGAATGGCTACACCTTC.